The 31 T cell receptor beta chains reported below all come from one sample, sequenced in a study of T cells after posttransplantation cyclophosphamide. Measured with immunoSEQ multiplex PCR; TCRdb has only the in-frame clones, and not every one. This table holds some 5,700 clones, 1.8% found once. Treatment was busulfan-fludarabine conditioning, a marrow graft, and cyclophosphamide on days +3 and +4. The sample in question was PBMCs, obtained 242 days after a stem cell transplant with posttransplant cyclophosphamide. These receptors all come from a male patient in his 30s who received an allogeneic stem cell transplant from a related donor, was CMV-positive, and had no GVHD. Part of the T cell pool may stem from the graft donor.

This clone came up a few times. The chain uses TRBV7-3 and TRBJ2-1, with 8 bases matching TRBD2. Germline lookup yields CDR1 SGHTA and CDR2 FQGTGA. The CDR3 has 15 residues. The V and J ends lost 4 bases and 8 bases, in that order; junction bases with no gene match: 10. CDR3 bases: TGTGCCAGCAGCTCAAGCGGGAGTGGGTGGGATGAGCAGTTCTTC. Translating it yields CASSSSGSGWDEQFF.

CDR3 DNA sequence: TGTGCCAGCAGCTCTAGTCACGGGGGGCTAAACCAAGAGACCCAGTACTTC. Its translation: CASSSSHGGLNQETQYF. The chain recombines TRBV7-9 with TRBJ2-5, with D perhaps TRBD2 (7 bases). The CDR3 spans 17 residues. Trimming took off 4 bases at V and 0 bases at J, with 18 bases between the two ends. Germline V CDR1 and CDR2: SEHNR, FQNEAQ (reference sequence).

Only a few counts were recorded for this clone. The chain uses TRBV18 and TRBJ2-7; a possible D gene is TRBD2 (6 bases). CDR1 and CDR2 from the germline V gene are KGHSH and LQKENI. V gave up 0 bases and J gave up 9 bases, with 12 bases separating them. The CDR3 extends over 13 amino acids. CDR3 amino acids: CASSPPGLPGQYF. The CDR3 DNA is TGTGCCAGCTCACCACCGGGACTCCCCGGGCAGTACTTC.

This clone was found a few times. The genes are TRBV11-3 and TRBJ2-3, with D maybe TRBD2 (7 bases). Germline-derived CDR1 and CDR2 are SGHNT and YENEEA. V shed 5 bases and J shed 0 bases, with 15 bases lying between them. The CDR3 extends over 16 amino acids. CDR3 region: CASSPRGGYSTDTQYF. CDR3 bases: TGTGCCAGCAGCCCTAGGGGGGGGTACAGCACAGATACGCAGTATTTT.

The CDR3, as DNA: TGTGCCAGCAGCATCAGGGTTCTGGGTACTGAAGCTTTCTTT. Its translation is CASSIRVLGTEAFF. The chain employs TRBV7-9 and TRBJ1-1; maybe TRBD1 (5 bases). V lost 5 bases and J lost 5, with 15 bases in between. The CDR3 loop spans 14 amino acids. The germline V gene has CDR1 SEHNR and CDR2 FQNEAQ (reference sequence).

The J gene is TRBJ1-2, the V gene TRBV30; perhaps TRBD1 as D (6 bases). This CDR3 comprises 12 residues. Germline V lookup: CDR1 GTSNPN, CDR2 SVGIG (reference sequence). The V end was cut by 0 bases, the J end by 5 bases, with 7 bases between. CDR3 sequence reads: CAWSVGGYGYTF. In nucleotides, the CDR3 is TGTGCCTGGAGTGTAGGGGGTTATGGCTACACCTTC. The variable domain in full, completed from reference TRBV30 and TRBJ1-2, reads SQTIHQWPATLVQPVGSPLSLECTVEGTSNPNLYWYRQAAGRGLQLLFYSVGIGQISSEVPQNLSASRPQDRQFILSSKKLLLSDSGFYLCAWSVGGYGYTFGSGTRLTVV.

This clone occurred a few times. The chain combines TRBV27 with TRBJ1-2; TRBD1 matches 7 bases. V gave up 6 bases and J gave up 3 bases; unmatched junction bases: 4. CDR1 is MNHEY, CDR2 SMNVEV, per germline (reference sequence). The CDR3 consists of 13 residues. CDR3 loop: CASSYGTDYGYTF. CDR3 in DNA: TGTGCCAGCAGCTATGGGACAGACTATGGCTACACCTTC.

In nucleotides, the CDR3 is TGTGCCAGCACGTCCAGACACAGCTCTGGAAACACCATATATTTT. Translated, it gives CASTSRHSSGNTIYF. The chain links TRBV28 to TRBJ1-3, with D uncertain. V was trimmed by 7 bases and J by 0 bases, leaving 13 bases between them. Germline CDR1 is MDHEN and CDR2 is SYDVKM. The CDR3 is made up of 15 amino acids.

The chain joins TRBV7-7 to TRBJ2-7; the D gene is possibly TRBD1 (5 bases). Germline V lookup: CDR1 SSHAT, CDR2 FNYEAQ (reference sequence). The CDR3 spans 13 residues. V was cut by 5 bases and J by 5 bases, with 13 bases left in between. The CDR3: CASSDQPGNEQYF. DNA of the CDR3: TGTGCCAGCAGCGACCAGCCAGGGAACGAGCAGTACTTC.

This clone has only a few counts. This chain connects TRBV12-5 to TRBJ2-1; TRBD1 agrees at 10 bases. J was trimmed by 6 bases and V by 1 base; bases with no gene match: 3. Looked up from germline, CDR1 is LGHNT and CDR2 is FRNRAP. The CDR3 consists of 15 residues. The CDR3 reads CASGLGQGAGNEQFF. The CDR3, as DNA: TGTGCTAGTGGTTTGGGACAGGGGGCTGGCAATGAGCAGTTCTTC.

This clone was counted only a few times. The chain recombines TRBV12-5 with TRBJ2-7; 8 positions match TRBD1. This CDR3 has 15 residues. Germline loops: CDR1 LGHNT, CDR2 FRNRAP. The V gene end was trimmed by 6 bases and the J gene end by 4 bases; junction bases not matched to a gene: 11. CDR3 protein: CASGLDRGRRYEQYF. Written as DNA, the CDR3 is TGTGCTAGTGGCTTAGACAGGGGACGGAGATACGAGCAGTACTTC.

The chain combines TRBV18 with TRBJ2-1, with 11 bases matching TRBD2. J gave up 9 bases and V 2 bases, and 3 bases lay outside the gene matches. Germline CDR1 and CDR2: KGHSH and LQKENI. This CDR3 region has 14 residues. The chain's CDR3 is CASSPTSGSFEQFF. The CDR3 DNA reads as TGTGCCAGCTCACCAACTAGCGGGAGTTTTGAGCAGTTCTTC. The full variable domain, with the rest looked up from reference TRBV18 and TRBJ2-1, is NAGVMQNPRHLVRRRGQEARLRCSPMKGHSHVYWYRQLPEEGLKFMVYLQKENIIDESGMPKERFSAEFPKEGPSILRIQQVVRGDSAAYFCASSPTSGSFEQFFGPGTRLTVL.

CDR3 region: CASSRTGPNEQFF. Written as DNA, the CDR3 is TGTGCCAGTAGTAGGACAGGACCCAATGAGCAGTTCTTC. The chain combines TRBV19 with TRBJ2-1, with TRBD1 identical over 7 bases. The CDR3 is 13 residues long. CDR1 is LNHDA, CDR2 SQIVND, per germline (reference sequence). Losses at the gene ends were 4 bases for V and 6 bases for J; bases not matched to a gene: 3.

V usage is TRBV2 and J usage is TRBJ1-3, with a possible D match to TRBD1 (6 bases). The CDR3 is 15 residues long. V was clipped by 4 bases and J by 4 bases, with 14 bases between them. The germline V gene has CDR1 SNHLY and CDR2 FYNNEI. CDR3 residues: CASSVQGTYGNTIYF. CDR3 nucleotides: TGTGCCAGCAGTGTACAGGGTACATACGGAAACACCATATATTTT.

This clone has only a few counts. The chain employs TRBV6-6 and TRBJ2-7; D may be TRBD1 (6 bases). Germline V gives CDR1 MNHNY, CDR2 SVGAGI (reference sequence). The CDR3 is 14 residues long. Trimming cost V 6 bases and J 2 bases, with 14 bases left between them. The CDR3 reads CASRGMGQTYEQYF. CDR3 sequence (DNA): TGTGCCAGCAGAGGAATGGGACAAACCTACGAGCAGTACTTC.

This clone has a handful of counts. This sequence joins TRBV7-6 and TRBJ2-7, with 10 bases fitting TRBD2. The CDR3 length is 15 residues. Trimming at V came to 5 bases and at J to 6 bases, leaving 10 bases not matched to a gene. The germline gives CDR1 SGHVS, CDR2 FNYEAQ. CDR3 bases: TGTGCCAGCAGCGGGGGAGGAGCGGGAGGGGGCGAGCAGTACTTC. Its translation: CASSGGGAGGGEQYF.

J is TRBJ2-2 and V is TRBV27; TRBD1 aligns across 7 bases. J lost 3 bases, V lost 4 bases, and 5 bases had no gene match. Germline assignment: CDR1 MNHEY and CDR2 SMNVEV (reference sequence). This CDR3 is 15 amino acids long. The CDR3 coding sequence is TGTGCCAGCAGTTCCCGGGACAGAGACACCGGGGAGCTGTTTTTT. It specifies CASSSRDRDTGELFF.

The chain has TRBV18 and TRBJ2-7; 7 nucleotides agree with TRBD1. In germline, CDR1 is KGHSH, CDR2 LQKENI. This CDR3 contains 14 residues. Losses at the gene ends were 3 bases for V and 3 bases for J; bases not matched to a gene: 5. The CDR3 here is CASSPQTGDYEQYF. The CDR3, as DNA: TGTGCCAGCTCACCCCAAACAGGGGACTACGAGCAGTACTTC. The full variable domain, completed using reference TRBV18 and TRBJ2-7, is NAGVMQNPRHLVRRRGQEARLRCSPMKGHSHVYWYRQLPEEGLKFMVYLQKENIIDESGMPKERFSAEFPKEGPSILRIQQVVRGDSAAYFCASSPQTGDYEQYFGPGTRLTVT.

This clone was detected only a few times. This chain joins TRBV19 and TRBJ1-2; tentative D call: TRBD1 (6 bases). From germline, CDR1 is LNHDA and CDR2 SQIVND (reference sequence). The V end lost 5 bases, the J end lost 6 bases, and 16 bases lay between the germline ends. This CDR3 is 14 amino acids long. The CDR3, as DNA: TGTGCCAGTAGTGTAGTTCCCCCAGGGGATGGCTACACCTTC. It yields the protein CASSVVPPGDGYTF.

This clone was recorded a few times. The rearrangement links TRBV15 to TRBJ1-2; 7 bases align to TRBD1. Germline V lookup: CDR1 LNHNV, CDR2 YYDKDF (reference sequence). CDR3 length: 14 residues. Trimming cost V 5 bases and J 4 bases; bases outside gene matches: 7. The CDR3: CATSDRGRIYGYTF. The CDR3 DNA is TGTGCCACCAGCGATAGGGGGCGGATCTATGGCTACACCTTC.

This clone came up a few times. This chain connects TRBV29-1 to TRBJ1-2, with TRBD1 matching 8 bases. The CDR3 covers 13 residues. The V gene end was trimmed by 7 bases and the J gene end by 2 bases; junction bases not matched to a gene: 6. The germline gives CDR1 SQVTM, CDR2 ANQGSEA. CDR3 amino acids: CSGNAGGNYGYTF. CDR3 nucleotide sequence: TGCAGCGGCAACGCAGGGGGCAACTATGGCTACACCTTC.

The rearrangement joins TRBV7-2 to TRBJ1-6; D may be TRBD1 (6 bases). This CDR3 has 14 amino acids. The V gene lost 6 bases and the J gene lost 9 bases, with 15 bases spanning the gap. Germline CDR1 is SGHTA and CDR2 is FQGNSA. The CDR3 sequence: CASSLDRSLSPLHF. The CDR3 nucleotides read TGTGCCAGCAGTCTCGACAGGTCCCTTTCACCCCTCCACTTT.

The V call is TRBV6-5, the J call TRBJ1-5; tentatively, D is TRBD1 (6 bases). The ends were cut back, 7 bases at V and 5 bases at J, with 12 bases in the middle. The CDR3 runs 13 residues. Per germline, CDR1 MNHEY and CDR2 SVGAGI. The CDR3 spells CASTQTGDQPQHF. The DNA of the CDR3 is TGTGCCAGCACCCAGACAGGCGATCAGCCCCAGCATTTT.

The V and J genes are TRBV23-1 and TRBJ2-6; a possible D gene is TRBD1 (5 bases). TRBV23-1 is an open reading frame whose function is uncertain. This CDR3 contains 14 residues. Trimming stripped 8 bases from V and 1 base from J, with 9 bases between. The chain's CDR3 is CASGDSSGANVLTF. CDR3 sequence (DNA): TGCGCCAGCGGCGACAGTTCTGGGGCCAACGTCCTGACTTTC.

This clone was detected a few times. This chain links TRBV6-5 with TRBJ2-3; possibly TRBD2 for D (6 bases). Germline V lookup: CDR1 MNHEY, CDR2 SVGAGI. The CDR3 sequence is 16 residues long. V dropped 0 bases and J dropped 8 bases, with 18 bases sitting between them. CDR3 DNA: TGTGCCAGCAGTTACTCGATGGGGACTCTCAAGGTTACGCAGTATTTT. It is translated as CASSYSMGTLKVTQYF.

This clone turned up a few times. An end of the junction does not agree with germline; a read error may underlie this. The chain employs TRBV4-2 and TRBJ1-4; D ambiguous. This CDR3 spans 14 amino acids. Looked up from germline, CDR1 is LGHNA and CDR2 is YNFKEQ. The DNA for the CDR3 is TGTGCCAGCAGCCAATCCGCAACTGATGAAAAACTGTTTTTT. The encoded protein is CASSQSATDEKLFF.

V gene TRBV7-3 combines with J gene TRBJ2-3, with D possibly being TRBD2 (5 bases). This CDR3 has 17 residues. The V and J ends lost 5 bases and 4 bases respectively, with 22 bases between them. The germline gives CDR1 SGHTA, CDR2 FQGTGA. CDR3 nucleotide sequence: TGTGCCAGCAGCCTTACCCCACCGGGGTCGGCGGCAGATACGCAGTATTTT. Its protein is CASSLTPPGSAADTQYF.

J is TRBJ2-4 and V is TRBV30, with D possibly matching TRBD2 (5 bases). The CDR3 sequence is 14 residues long. Germline CDR1 GTSNPN, CDR2 SVGIG (reference sequence). Trimming left V 2 bases short and J 1 base short, with 9 bases between. The chain's CDR3 is CAWSSTNAKNIQYF. CDR3 coding DNA: TGTGCCTGGAGTTCGACTAACGCCAAAAACATTCAGTACTTC. Full variable domain (rest looked up from reference TRBV30 and TRBJ2-4): SQTIHQWPATLVQPVGSPLSLECTVEGTSNPNLYWYRQAAGRGLQLLFYSVGIGQISSEVPQNLSASRPQDRQFILSSKKLLLSDSGFYLCAWSSTNAKNIQYFGAGTRLSVL.

The table lists this clone with a few counts. The chain is built from TRBV27 and TRBJ1-4; D gene ambiguous. The CDR3 is 14 amino acids. The ends were cut back, 6 bases at V and 5 bases at J, with 13 bases in the middle. Looked up from germline, CDR1 is MNHEY and CDR2 is SMNVEV (reference sequence). The CDR3 sequence: CASREEGRNEKLFF. CDR3 bases: TGTGCCAGCAGAGAGGAAGGGAGGAATGAAAAACTGTTTTTT.

This clone has just a few counts. The V gene is TRBV7-2, the J gene TRBJ2-3; D is unresolved. This CDR3 region has 13 residues. From germline, CDR1 is SGHTA and CDR2 FQGNSA. V was shortened by 5 bases and J by 3 bases, with 9 bases between the two germline ends. As DNA, the CDR3 is TGTGCCAGCAGCCCCCAGTTTACAGATACGCAGTATTTT. Translation: CASSPQFTDTQYF.

The J gene is TRBJ2-1, the V gene TRBV5-1; 16 bases agree with TRBD2. The J segment lost 6 bases and the V segment lost 7 bases, leaving 7 bases of the junction unmatched. CDR1 is SGHRS, CDR2 YFSETQ, per germline. The CDR3 covers 16 residues. Here the CDR3 DNA reads TGCGCCAGCTTAAAAGGGACTAGCGGGAGGGCCAATGAGCAGTTCTTC. This encodes CASLKGTSGRANEQFF.